This TCR beta chain came from a study of T cells in women clearing cervical HPV infection. The overall study: With HLA typing for only a few women, HLA confounding remains possible.

Details on this clone: Read coverage stops 3 residues before the CDR3 terminus; the germline J gene supplies the remainder.

Germline V gives CDR1 LNHDA, CDR2 SQIVND (reference sequence). There are 13 residues in the CDR3. TCRdb's copy holds only in-frame clones and misses some; the assay was immunoSEQ multiplex PCR. The table lists 35,000 to 45,000 clones. V and J are TRBV19 and TRBJ1-2; D is possibly TRBD1 (6 bases). The receptor was derived from a woman between 18 and 70 years old with a cervical HPV16 infection that either progressed to CIN3+ or cleared (not recorded which). Sequencing input: blood buffy coat. CDR3 amino acids: CASLPGGGADYTF. Partial CDR3 DNA: TGTGCCAGCCTCCCGGGGGGGGGCGCGGAC.